This T cell receptor (beta chain) is from a study of radiotherapy plus CTLA-4 blockade in lung cancer. This table comes from immunoSEQ multiplex PCR, and its TCRdb copy is limited to in-frame clones, with some not included. The profile shows 70,000 to 90,000 clones, 78% of them singletons. This clonotype originated in a human donor with non-small cell lung cancer whose response to radiotherapy plus ipilimumab could not be evaluated. Some clones in this sample may be carry-over from other donors' samples. Sequencing used peripheral blood, obtained from a patient treated with radiotherapy plus ipilimumab.

The CDR3 coding sequence is TGTGCCAGCAGCTCGGACAGGGGGCCCCAAGAGACCCAGTACTTC. It yields the protein CASSSDRGPQETQYF. The chain couples TRBV5-4 to TRBJ2-5, with 11 bases matching TRBD1. The CDR3 loop spans 15 amino acids. Germline lookup yields CDR1 SGHNT and CDR2 YYREEE (reference sequence). After removal of 3 bases from V and 1 base from J, the junction contained 2 bases not matched to a gene.